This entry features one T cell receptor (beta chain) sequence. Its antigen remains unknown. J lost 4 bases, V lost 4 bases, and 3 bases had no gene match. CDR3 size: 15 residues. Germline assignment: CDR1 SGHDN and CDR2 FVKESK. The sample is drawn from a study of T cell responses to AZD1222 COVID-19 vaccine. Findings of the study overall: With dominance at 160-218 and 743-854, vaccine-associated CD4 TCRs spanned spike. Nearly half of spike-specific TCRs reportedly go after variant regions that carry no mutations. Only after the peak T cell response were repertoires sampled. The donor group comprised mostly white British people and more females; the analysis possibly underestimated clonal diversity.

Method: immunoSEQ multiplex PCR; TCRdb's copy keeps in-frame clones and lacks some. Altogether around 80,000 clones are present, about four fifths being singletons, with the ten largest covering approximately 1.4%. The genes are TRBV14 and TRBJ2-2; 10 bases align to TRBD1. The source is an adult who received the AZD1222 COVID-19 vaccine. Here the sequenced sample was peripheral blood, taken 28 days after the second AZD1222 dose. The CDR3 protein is CASSLRTGGTGELFF. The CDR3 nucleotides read TGTGCCAGCAGCCTACGGACAGGGGGCACCGGGGAGCTGTTTTTT.